This entry lists 28 T cell receptor beta chains sequenced from one sample in a study of blood T cell repertoires in COVID-19. Measured with immunoSEQ multiplex PCR; TCRdb has only the in-frame clones, and not every one. The data show tens of thousands of clones, approximately 81% seen once. The sequencing sample was made of peripheral blood. The source is a woman at least 80 years old with acute or convalescent COVID-19.

V usage is TRBV5-4 and J usage is TRBJ2-7; D may be TRBD2 (6 bases). V was cut by 3 bases and J by 0 bases, with 13 bases left in between. This CDR3 is built from 15 residues. The V gene's germline CDR1 is SGHNT and CDR2 YYREEE (reference sequence). The CDR3 region has the DNA TGTGCCAGCAGCTCGGAGCGGGCGAGCTCCTACGAGCAGTACTTC. It encodes CASSSERASSYEQYF.

The DNA of the CDR3 is TGTGCCAGCAGCTTGGCCCAAGTTCCCTCTAGCCTCACCTTC. Protein product: CASSLAQVPSSLTF. This chain joins TRBV5-6 and TRBJ1-2; no definite D call. This CDR3 region has 14 residues. The germline V gene encodes CDR1 SGHDT and CDR2 YYEEEE. The V gene lost 0 bases and the J gene lost 13 bases, with 19 bases spanning the gap.

V and J are TRBV28 and TRBJ2-3; TRBD1 agrees at 9 bases. Germline values: CDR1 MDHEN, CDR2 SYDVKM. V dropped 7 bases and J dropped 4; count of bases not matched to a gene: 12. There are 16 residues in the CDR3. CDR3 sequence: CASTSPGQGRSDTQYF. The CDR3 nucleotides are TGTGCCAGCACCTCCCCGGGACAGGGTAGGTCAGATACGCAGTATTTT.

This chain connects TRBV3-1 (or the pseudogene TRBV3-2) to TRBJ2-7, with D possibly matching TRBD2 (5 bases). Germline CDR1 is LGHDT and CDR2 is YNNKEL (reference sequence). V lost 3 bases, J lost 1 base, and 13 bases lay in between. CDR3 length equals 15 residues. The CDR3 loop reads CASSQALVSSYEQYF. The CDR3 bases are TGTGCCAGCAGCCAGGCACTAGTCTCTTCCTACGAGCAGTACTTC.

This rearrangement joins TRBV10-2 to TRBJ1-4, with D unclear. Deletions cut 10 bases from V and 7 bases from J, with 16 bases between. This CDR3 contains 13 residues. Germline values: CDR1 WSHSY, CDR2 SAAADI. DNA for the CDR3: TGCGCCACCCTCGGGAGGGTAGGTGAAAAACTGTTTTTT. Translated, it gives CATLGRVGEKLFF.

This clone was seen a single time. The rearrangement links TRBV11-2 to TRBJ2-3; 9 bases map to TRBD1. J gave up 1 base and V 5 bases, and 7 bases lay outside the gene matches. The CDR3 has 16 amino acids. Germline CDR1 and CDR2: SGHAT and FQNNGV. The DNA for the CDR3 is TGTGCCAGCAGCGACCCGGGACAGGGACGCACAGATACGCAGTATTTT. Its protein product is CASSDPGQGRTDTQYF.

In its sample, this clone was seen once. The V gene is TRBV19, the J gene TRBJ2-5; D might be TRBD1 (5 bases). The CDR3 is 15 residues long. Trimming pared 1 base from V and 5 bases from J, leaving 14 bases between. CDR1 LNHDA and CDR2 SQIVND come from the germline V gene (reference sequence). The CDR3 spells CASSIGQGRLETQYF. CDR3 DNA sequence: TGTGCCAGTAGTATAGGCCAGGGTCGGCTCGAGACCCAGTACTTC.

The chain links TRBV19 to TRBJ1-3; D ambiguous. CDR3 length equals 13 residues. V shed 8 bases and J shed 0 bases, with 8 bases lying between them. Per the germline V gene, CDR1 is LNHDA and CDR2 is SQIVND (reference sequence). The CDR3 spells CASSEYSGNTIYF. The CDR3 nucleotides are TGTGCCAGTTCAGAATACTCTGGAAACACCATATATTTT.

The rearrangement joins TRBV7-9 to TRBJ2-7; 7 bases map to TRBD1. The CDR3 has 14 residues. The V gene end was trimmed by 3 bases and the J gene end by 6 bases; junction bases not matched to a gene: 8. Per the germline V gene, CDR1 is SEHNR and CDR2 is FQNEAQ (reference sequence). CDR3 in amino acids: CASSFSRGYSEQYF. As DNA, the CDR3 is TGTGCCAGCAGCTTCTCCAGGGGGTATAGCGAGCAGTACTTC.

The chain is built from TRBV18 and TRBJ2-2, with 9 nucleotides matching TRBD1. The junction had 7 bases not matched to a gene; V was cut back by 1 base and J by 4 bases. The CDR3 extends over 17 amino acids. CDR1 is KGHSH and CDR2 is LQKENI in the germline V gene. The CDR3 spells CASSPLRGTGSTGELFF. DNA of the CDR3: TGTGCCAGCTCACCACTTCGTGGGACAGGGTCCACCGGGGAGCTGTTTTTT.

CDR3 bases: TGTGCCAGCAAAAGTTGGGGGGGGACAGGGTATCTGGGCACAGATACGCAGTATTTT. Translation gives CASKSWGGTGYLGTDTQYF. The V gene is TRBV27, the J gene TRBJ2-3; TRBD1 agrees at 9 bases. This CDR3 has 19 residues. Germline lookup yields CDR1 MNHEY and CDR2 SMNVEV (reference sequence). V shed 7 bases, J shed 1 base, and the junction held 18 bases outside the gene matches.

The chain uses TRBV6-6 and TRBJ1-4, with D maybe TRBD1 (6 bases). Trimming took off 6 bases at V and 3 bases at J, with 14 bases between the two ends. Germline values: CDR1 MNHNY, CDR2 SVGAGI (reference sequence). The CDR3 is 15 amino acids. CDR3 amino acids: CASRPSGTSNEKLFF. CDR3 in DNA: TGTGCCAGCAGGCCGTCCGGGACATCTAATGAAAAACTGTTTTTT.

The chain has TRBV3-1 (or the pseudogene TRBV3-2) and TRBJ1-5, with 8 positions matching TRBD1. The CDR3 covers 14 residues. V lost 3 bases and J lost 5; bases outside the gene matches: 3. Germline V gene sequence: CDR1 LGHDT, CDR2 YNNKEL (reference sequence). CDR3 bases: TGTGCCAGCAGCCAGGACAGGGAGTATCAGCCCCAGCATTTT. This sequence encodes CASSQDREYQPQHF.

The gene calls are TRBV7-3 and TRBJ2-1, with D perhaps TRBD2 (6 bases). Trimming removed 1 base from V and 8 bases from J, with 21 bases in between. This CDR3 contains 17 residues. Germline V lookup: CDR1 SGHTA, CDR2 FQGTGA. The CDR3 region is CASSLRWRDALGDEQFF. For the CDR3, the DNA is TGTGCCAGCAGCTTAAGATGGAGGGACGCACTGGGTGATGAGCAGTTCTTC.

Points on this clone: The junction does not match germline at one end; this may be a read error. The chain has TRBV7-7 and TRBJ2-1; TRBD2 matches at 7 bases. This CDR3 comprises 14 residues. Germline values: CDR1 SSHAT, CDR2 FNYEAQ (reference sequence). The CDR3 loop is CASSLVGLGNEQFF. In nucleotides, the CDR3 is TGTGCTAGCAGCTTAGTCGGACTAGGTAATGAGCAGTTCTTC. The entire variable domain, with the rest obtained from reference TRBV7-7 and TRBJ2-1, is as follows: GAGVSQSPRYKVTKRGQDVTLRCDPISSHATLYWYQQALGQGPEFLTYFNYEAQPDKSGLPSDRFSAERPEGSISTLTIQRTEQRDSAMYRCASSLVGLGNEQFFGPGTRLTVL.

This rearrangement joins TRBV30 to TRBJ1-4; TRBD1 might be the D (5 bases). V dropped 5 bases and J dropped 6 bases, with 16 bases sitting between them. The germline V gene encodes CDR1 GTSNPN and CDR2 SVGIG (reference sequence). The CDR3 totals 14 residues. The CDR3 loop is CAWLQGGFDEKLFF. The CDR3, as DNA: TGTGCCTGGCTGCAGGGAGGGTTCGATGAAAAACTGTTTTTT.

The V gene is TRBV5-6, the J gene TRBJ1-1, with 7 nucleotides matching TRBD1. V trimming: 0 bases; J trimming: 2 bases; junction bases outside the gene matches: 13. CDR1 and CDR2 (germline): SGHDT, YYEEEE. The CDR3 spans 18 residues. The CDR3 spells CASSLASKTGETNTEAFF. For the CDR3, the DNA is TGTGCCAGCAGCTTGGCTTCAAAAACAGGGGAAACAAACACTGAAGCTTTCTTT.

The genes are TRBV11-3 and TRBJ2-1, with a possible D match to TRBD2 (5 bases). The CDR3 runs to 12 residues. Germline assignment: CDR1 SGHNT and CDR2 YENEEA. Between the trimmed V and J ends, which lost 2 bases and 7 bases, there was a span of 6 bases. CDR3 region: CASSLWRNEQFF. The CDR3 DNA follows: TGTGCCAGCAGCTTATGGAGGAATGAGCAGTTCTTC.

J is TRBJ2-1 and V is TRBV20-1; 14 nucleotides align to TRBD2. Germline V gives CDR1 DFQATT, CDR2 SNEGSKA (reference sequence). The CDR3 consists of 20 residues. V dropped 3 bases and J dropped 0; count of bases not matched to a gene: 13. Here the CDR3 DNA reads TGCAGTGCTAGTAAGGGGAGGACTAGCGGGGGGCCGTCCTCCTACAATGAGCAGTTCTTC. Residues: CSASKGRTSGGPSSYNEQFF.

This sequence joins TRBV19 and TRBJ1-6; D gene ambiguous. The CDR3 runs 12 residues. V dropped 6 bases and J dropped 11 bases, with 11 bases sitting between them. Germline CDR1 reads LNHDA; CDR2 reads SQIVND (reference sequence). The CDR3 sequence is CASRRTTTPLHF. The CDR3 DNA follows: TGTGCCAGTAGGAGGACGACTACACCCCTCCACTTT.

The chain combines TRBV7-2 with TRBJ1-1, with TRBD1 matching over 12 bases. In germline, CDR1 is SGHTA, CDR2 FQGNSA. The CDR3 totals 18 residues. V lost 5 bases to trimming and J lost 2 bases; unmatched junction nucleotides: 12. The CDR3 reads CASSPTPGTGGSNTEAFF. CDR3 bases: TGTGCCAGCAGCCCTACCCCAGGGACAGGGGGCTCCAACACTGAAGCTTTCTTT.

This clone showed up just once. This chain links TRBV9 with TRBJ1-5; 9 bases line up with TRBD1. V shed 4 bases, J shed 6 bases, and the junction held 8 bases outside the gene matches. This CDR3 region has 15 residues. Germline assignment: CDR1 SGDLS and CDR2 YYNGEE. The CDR3 spells CASSFTGTGTQPQHF. CDR3 in DNA: TGTGCCAGCAGCTTTACCGGGACAGGGACTCAGCCCCAGCATTTT.

The CDR3 loop is CASTKGLAGEETQYF. CDR3 nucleotides: TGTGCCAGCACAAAAGGACTAGCGGGGGAAGAGACCCAGTACTTC. The chain is built from TRBV2 and TRBJ2-5, with 13 positions matching TRBD2. The CDR3 runs 15 residues. The germline CDR1 and CDR2 sequences are SNHLY and FYNNEI. V dropped 7 bases and J dropped 3; count of bases not matched to a gene: 5.

J is TRBJ1-3 and V is TRBV13, with TRBD1 identical over 7 bases. Germline V gene lookup returns CDR1 PRHDT and CDR2 FYEKMQ (reference sequence). CDR3 length: 14 amino acids. V lost 5 bases, J lost 4 bases, and 5 bases stayed unmatched. CDR3 in DNA: TGTGCCAGCAGCCGACAGGGCCCAGGAAACACCATATATTTT. It encodes CASSRQGPGNTIYF.

This clone was counted a single time. This rearrangement joins TRBV3-1 (or the pseudogene TRBV3-2) to TRBJ1-6; a weak D match, TRBD1 (6 bases). V was cut by 3 bases and J by 7 bases, with 10 bases left in between. This CDR3 has 14 amino acids. Per germline, CDR1 LGHDT and CDR2 YNNKEL (reference sequence). The CDR3 nucleotides are TGTGCCAGCAGCCACGGGACACGCAATTCACCCCTCCACTTT. Its translation is CASSHGTRNSPLHF.

This chain links TRBV7-2 with TRBJ1-2, with D possibly matching TRBD1 (6 bases). CDR3 size: 16 residues. Germline values: CDR1 SGHTA, CDR2 FQGNSA. V was shortened by 2 bases and J by 7 bases, with 20 bases between the two germline ends. The CDR3 loop reads CASSLSTPQGSRGYTF. In nucleotides, the CDR3 is TGTGCCAGCAGCTTAAGTACGCCGCAGGGGAGCCGTGGCTACACCTTC.

The chain carries TRBV2 and TRBJ1-2, with D unclear. This CDR3 comprises 13 residues. V was shortened by 7 bases and J by 8 bases, with 17 bases between the two germline ends. CDR1 SNHLY and CDR2 FYNNEI come from the germline V gene. The CDR3 bases are TGTGCCAGCATCCAAGACCTGCCGGGGGGCTACACCTTC. It yields the protein CASIQDLPGGYTF.

The chain has TRBV6-6 and TRBJ1-1, with 8 bases fitting TRBD1. The CDR3 length is 15 residues. V dropped 4 bases and J dropped 4; count of bases not matched to a gene: 8. In germline, CDR1 is MNHNY, CDR2 SVGAGI (reference sequence). CDR3 amino acids: CASSSPQGARTEAFF. CDR3 nucleotide sequence: TGTGCCAGCAGTTCCCCCCAGGGGGCGCGCACTGAAGCTTTCTTT.